Each of the 31 T cell receptor beta chains below was sequenced from the same sample in a study of shared clonotypes between healthy human individuals. Profiled with immunoSEQ multiplex PCR; TCRdb holds only in-frame clones, not every one. Of around 2,000,000 clones in the sample, around 96% were seen once. Naive-designated CD8 cells lacked CD45RO, were positively enriched for CCR7, and omitted terminally differentiated effector memory CD45RA+ cells. What was sequenced was naive CD8+ T cells sorted from blood. These receptors were collected from a young man in good health.

The CDR3 DNA follows: TGTGCCAGGCATCAGCCCCAGCATTTT. This gives the protein CARHQPQHF. The chain employs TRBV6-6 and TRBJ1-5; the D is unclear. The CDR3 consists of 9 residues. Between the trimmed V and J ends, which lost 9 bases and 5 bases, there was a span of 2 bases. Per the germline V gene, CDR1 is MNHNY and CDR2 is SVGAGI (reference sequence).

This clone has just one count. The V gene is TRBV5-6, the J gene TRBJ2-7; 8 positions match TRBD2. J gave up 0 bases and V 1 base, and 3 bases lay outside the gene matches. The CDR3 spans 15 residues. Per the germline V gene, CDR1 is SGHDT and CDR2 is YYEEEE. The CDR3 loop reads CASSLLAGSSYEQYF. Written as DNA, the CDR3 is TGTGCCAGCAGCTTGCTAGCGGGCAGCTCCTACGAGCAGTACTTC.

The count of this clone is one. This chain links TRBV7-9 with TRBJ2-5; D remains unclear. Germline V gene data show CDR1 as SEHNR and CDR2 as FQNEAQ (reference sequence). The CDR3 loop spans 15 amino acids. Deletions cut 5 bases from V and 0 bases from J, with 13 bases between. The CDR3 reads CASSLSFGDQETQYF. CDR3 DNA sequence: TGTGCCAGCAGCCTGTCGTTTGGAGACCAAGAGACCCAGTACTTC.

The V and J genes are TRBV5-1 and TRBJ1-1; D may be TRBD1 (5 bases). The V end lost 4 bases, the J end lost 0 bases, and 10 bases lay between the germline ends. The V gene's germline CDR1 is SGHRS and CDR2 YFSETQ. This CDR3 is built from 14 residues. CDR3 in DNA: TGCGCCAGCAGCGTCTGGGACTTGAACACTGAAGCTTTCTTT. It yields the protein CASSVWDLNTEAFF.

V and J are TRBV19 and TRBJ2-7, with TRBD2 matching over 12 bases. The V segment lost 3 bases and the J segment 12 bases; nucleotides outside the gene matches: 12. This CDR3 is built from 15 residues. Germline CDR1 and CDR2: LNHDA and SQIVND (reference sequence). The CDR3 loop reads CASSMEASGRAQLYF. The CDR3 nucleotides are TGTGCCAGTAGTATGGAGGCTAGCGGGAGGGCCCAGCTGTACTTC.

The chain is built from TRBV6-6 and TRBJ1-4; 7 bases line up with TRBD1. This CDR3 has 13 amino acids. Trimming took 6 bases from V and 4 from J; bases not matched to a gene: 2. CDR1 and CDR2 from the germline V gene are MNHNY and SVGAGI (reference sequence). In DNA form, the CDR3 reads TGTGCCAGCAGGGGACAGATTAATGAAAAACTGTTTTTT. Amino acid sequence: CASRGQINEKLFF.

The chain is built from TRBV11-2 and TRBJ2-5; tentative D call: TRBD2 (5 bases). CDR1 is SGHAT and CDR2 is FQNNGV in the germline V gene. V lost 5 bases and J lost 2, with 18 bases in between. This CDR3 region has 16 residues. CDR3 protein: CASSTNSREQQETQYF. CDR3 bases: TGTGCCAGCAGCACAAACTCCCGGGAACAGCAAGAGACCCAGTACTTC.

The chain's CDR3 is CASSTGTDTDTQYF. The DNA of the CDR3 is TGTGCCAGCAGCACCGGGACTGACACAGATACGCAGTATTTT. The V gene is TRBV7-8, the J gene TRBJ2-3; tentative D call: TRBD2 (6 bases). The CDR3 consists of 14 residues. Trimming pared 5 bases from V and 2 bases from J, leaving 11 bases between. CDR1 SGHVS and CDR2 FQNEAQ come from the germline V gene.

In this sample, this clone turned up once. V gene TRBV5-6 combines with J gene TRBJ2-7, with TRBD1 matching 9 bases. Per germline, CDR1 SGHDT and CDR2 YYEEEE. Trimming at V came to 7 bases and at J to 5 bases, leaving 10 bases not matched to a gene. This CDR3 is 14 amino acids long. CDR3 nucleotides: TGTGCCAGCCTGAGAGGGACAGGGATAAACGAGCAGTACTTC. Encoded protein: CASLRGTGINEQYF.

The chain has TRBV6-1 and TRBJ2-7; no clear D. There are 13 residues in the CDR3. V shed 2 bases and J shed 2 bases, with 7 bases lying between them. Looked up from germline, CDR1 is MNHNS and CDR2 is SASEGT. The CDR3 reads CASSEYVAYEQYF. The DNA for the CDR3 is TGTGCCAGCAGTGAATACGTCGCCTACGAGCAGTACTTC.

The sample holds a few counts of this clone. The chain combines TRBV4-3 with TRBJ1-2; TRBD1 might be the D (5 bases). This CDR3 comprises 14 residues. V was shortened by 0 bases and J by 7 bases, with 12 bases between the two germline ends. Germline V CDR1 and CDR2: LGHNA, YSLEER. CDR3 coding DNA: TGCGCCAGCAGCCAAGATGGGGGAGCGCGTGGCTACACCTTC. Its translation is CASSQDGGARGYTF.

This chain links TRBV27 with TRBJ1-2; 7 nucleotides match TRBD1. This CDR3 has 15 residues. The junction had 11 bases not matched to a gene; V was cut back by 3 bases and J by 7 bases. In germline, CDR1 is MNHEY, CDR2 SMNVEV (reference sequence). This CDR3 reads CASSFRQGGFGGYTF. The CDR3 nucleotides read TGTGCCAGCAGTTTTCGACAGGGAGGATTTGGTGGCTACACCTTC.

The DNA for the CDR3 is TGTGCCAGCAGCTTAGTTCAGGGTGTCTCCGGGGAGCTGTTTTTT. Translating gives CASSLVQGVSGELFF. The chain carries TRBV7-9 and TRBJ2-2; D may be TRBD1 (5 bases). CDR1 is SEHNR and CDR2 is FQNEAQ in the germline V gene (reference sequence). Trimming took 1 base from V and 6 from J, leaving 12 bases between them. The CDR3 runs to 15 residues.

As to this clone: A junction boundary mismatches the germline segment, possibly from a read error. The chain employs TRBV7-7 and TRBJ2-2; unclear D gene. The germline CDR1 and CDR2 sequences are SSHAT and FNYEAQ (reference sequence). This CDR3 has 11 amino acids. CDR3 residues: CASRNTGELFF. The CDR3 DNA is TGTGCTAGCAGGAATACCGGGGAGCTGTTTTTT.

The V and J genes are TRBV27 and TRBJ2-2; tentative D call: TRBD1 (5 bases). The CDR3 loop spans 15 amino acids. Between the trimmed V and J ends, which lost 4 bases and 0 bases, there was a span of 9 bases. Germline loops: CDR1 MNHEY, CDR2 SMNVEV (reference sequence). The CDR3 nucleotides read TGTGCCAGCAGTTACCCGACAGCGAACACCGGGGAGCTGTTTTTT. It is translated as CASSYPTANTGELFF.

This chain links TRBV5-4 with TRBJ2-7; tentative D call: TRBD1 (6 bases). V lost 1 base, J lost 2 bases, and 10 bases lay in between. Germline CDR1 SGHNT, CDR2 YYREEE (reference sequence). CDR3 length equals 14 residues. In DNA, the CDR3 is TGTGCCAGCAGCTTGAACAGGGTGGCCTACGAGCAGTACTTC. It yields the protein CASSLNRVAYEQYF. The full variable domain, its missing parts supplied by reference TRBV5-4 and TRBJ2-7, is ETGVTQSPTHLIKTRGQQVTLRCSSQSGHNTVSWYQQALGQGPQFIFQYYREEENGRGNFPPRFSGLQFPNYSSELNVNALELDDSALYLCASSLNRVAYEQYFGPGTRLTVT.

The chain uses TRBV4-3 and TRBJ1-5, with D hard to call. CDR1 is LGHNA, CDR2 YSLEER, per germline. V was cut by 0 bases and J by 6 bases, with 15 bases left in between. CDR3 length: 16 amino acids. CDR3: CASSQDLSRSGQPQHF. CDR3 DNA: TGCGCCAGCAGCCAAGATCTCAGCAGGTCAGGTCAGCCCCAGCATTTT.

Only one count was recorded for this clone. V is TRBV5-5 and J is TRBJ2-7; TRBD1 matches at 7 bases. The CDR3 loop spans 14 amino acids. Germline assignment: CDR1 SGHKS and CDR2 YYEKEE (reference sequence). Trimming cost V 3 bases and J 4 bases; bases outside gene matches: 7. As DNA, the CDR3 is TGTGCCAGCAGCTGGCTGCAGGGGGTATACGAGCAGTACTTC. Its translation is CASSWLQGVYEQYF.

This chain links TRBV11-2 with TRBJ1-4; D not resolved. V was clipped by 1 base and J by 7 bases, with 4 bases between them. The CDR3 has 12 residues. CDR1 is SGHAT and CDR2 is FQNNGV in the germline V gene. This chain's CDR3 is CASSLGREKLFF. The CDR3 DNA is TGTGCCAGCAGCTTAGGGCGTGAAAAACTGTTTTTT.

With regard to this clone: Other DNA sequences in the same sample also yield this CDR3. This chain connects TRBV7-6 to TRBJ2-1; D gene uncertain. The CDR3 covers 13 residues. Germline-derived CDR1 and CDR2 are SGHVS and FNYEAQ. Trimming took 1 base from V and 6 from J, leaving 7 bases between them. The CDR3, as DNA: TGTGCCAGCAGCTTAGGGATAGGCAATGAGCAGTTCTTC. Translating it yields CASSLGIGNEQFF.

The chain recombines TRBV5-5 with TRBJ2-7; D tentatively reads TRBD1 or TRBD2 (5 bases each). The germline V gene has CDR1 SGHKS and CDR2 YYEKEE (reference sequence). The CDR3 has 15 amino acids. Deletions cut 4 bases from V and 3 bases from J, with 17 bases between. This chain's CDR3 is CASSAGSSTVYEQYF. The DNA of the CDR3 is TGTGCCAGCAGCGCAGGGAGTTCTACCGTCTACGAGCAGTACTTC.

The rearrangement links TRBV5-6 to TRBJ1-5; D is undetermined. The V end was cut by 0 bases, the J end by 8 bases, with 18 bases between. This CDR3 is 16 amino acids long. Germline V gene lookup returns CDR1 SGHDT and CDR2 YYEEEE. The CDR3: CASSLAAAGRVEPQHF. The CDR3 DNA follows: TGTGCCAGCAGCTTGGCGGCAGCCGGTAGGGTCGAGCCCCAGCATTTT.

V and J are TRBV5-6 and TRBJ1-6, with 9 bases fitting TRBD1. The CDR3 sequence is 15 residues long. CDR1 is SGHDT and CDR2 is YYEEEE in the germline V gene. J lost 7 bases, V lost 2 bases, and 4 bases had no gene match. The CDR3 is CASSFGTGQNSPLHF. In DNA, the CDR3 is TGTGCCAGCAGCTTCGGGACAGGGCAAAATTCACCCCTCCACTTT.

Regarding this clone: The same CDR3 can be traced to other DNA sequences in this sample. The V call is TRBV30, the J call TRBJ1-1, with D unresolved. CDR3 length equals 13 residues. The germline gives CDR1 GTSNPN, CDR2 SVGIG (reference sequence). V was trimmed by 0 bases and J by 0 bases, leaving 5 bases between them. The CDR3 loop is CAWSVLMNTEAFF. The CDR3 region has the DNA TGTGCCTGGAGTGTACTAATGAACACTGAAGCTTTCTTT.

This chain joins TRBV7-9 and TRBJ2-7; TRBD1 matches at 11 bases. V lost 5 bases to trimming and J lost 2 bases; unmatched junction nucleotides: 2. The V gene's germline CDR1 is SEHNR and CDR2 FQNEAQ (reference sequence). The CDR3 runs to 14 residues. The CDR3 here is CASSADRGPYEQYF. In DNA, the CDR3 is TGTGCCAGCAGCGCGGACAGGGGGCCCTACGAGCAGTACTTC.

Note on this clone: The same CDR3 is also encoded by other DNA sequences in this sample. This sequence joins TRBV28 and TRBJ1-2; D unclear. V lost 3 bases and J 5 bases, leaving 4 bases between the germline ends. Looked up from germline, CDR1 is MDHEN and CDR2 is SYDVKM. The CDR3 runs to 11 residues. CDR3 sequence reads: CASSFNYGYTF. Here the CDR3 DNA reads TGTGCCAGCAGTTTTAATTATGGCTACACCTTC.

The genes are TRBV4-1 and TRBJ1-1, with 8 nucleotides matching TRBD1. CDR3 length: 14 residues. In germline, CDR1 is MGHRA, CDR2 YSYEKL. V lost 3 bases to trimming and J lost 5 bases; unmatched junction nucleotides: 5. This CDR3 is CASSHGQGVTEAFF. The CDR3 DNA is TGCGCCAGCAGCCATGGACAGGGTGTGACTGAAGCTTTCTTT.

V gene TRBV28 combines with J gene TRBJ2-1; TRBD2 matches at 7 bases. V lost 6 bases and J lost 7; bases outside the gene matches: 9. CDR1 is MDHEN, CDR2 SYDVKM, per germline. This CDR3 spans 14 amino acids. Written as DNA, the CDR3 is TGTGCCAGCAGCCTAGGACTAGTGGGGAATGAGCAGTTCTTC. Translation gives CASSLGLVGNEQFF.

On this clone: The same CDR3 is also encoded by other DNA sequences in this sample. V usage is TRBV4-2 and J usage is TRBJ1-3; D is undetermined. V was trimmed by 0 bases and J by 0 bases, leaving 6 bases between them. CDR1 is LGHNA, CDR2 YNFKEQ, per germline. The CDR3 runs to 15 residues. The CDR3 protein is CASSQDRSSGNTIYF. In DNA form, the CDR3 reads TGTGCCAGCAGCCAAGATCGGTCCTCTGGAAACACCATATATTTT.

The V and J genes are TRBV9 and TRBJ2-7; possible D gene TRBD2, 6 bases. This CDR3 is built from 16 residues. Deletions cut 3 bases from V and 5 bases from J, with 21 bases between. Germline assignment: CDR1 SGDLS and CDR2 YYNGEE. The CDR3 bases are TGTGCCAGCAGCGGACTTGGGGAGGTCCCGATGGACGAGCAGTACTTC. The encoded protein is CASSGLGEVPMDEQYF. The variable domain in full, completed from reference TRBV9 and TRBJ2-7, reads DSGVTQTPKHLITATGQRVTLRCSPRSGDLSVYWYQQSLDQGLQFLIQYYNGEERAKGNILERFSAQQFPDLHSELNLSSLELGDSALYFCASSGLGEVPMDEQYFGPGTRLTVT.

This chain links TRBV13 with TRBJ2-1; D is undetermined. The CDR3 runs 15 residues. Germline CDR1 PRHDT, CDR2 FYEKMQ (reference sequence). Trimming cost V 2 bases and J 0 bases, with 8 bases left between them. The CDR3 bases are TGTGCCAGCAGCTTACTGTCCCCCTCCTACAATGAGCAGTTCTTC. It yields the protein CASSLLSPSYNEQFF.